The next 5 T cell receptor beta chains were all read from a single sample in a study of Graves' ophthalmopathy and Graves' hyperthyroidism. RNA transcripts provided the template for amplifying TCR beta CDR3 regions. Second-round multiplex PCR followed a first-round RT-PCR using HTBI primers. TCRdb called the multiplex PCR reads again in MiXCR, with one record for every CDR3 protein. Counted here are about 410,000 distinct CDR3 sequences, around 19% occurring once; the ten biggest clones make up roughly 1.6%. The sequencing input was peripheral blood. These receptors came from a woman under 30 with Graves' ophthalmopathy.

The table lists this clonotype with many counts. This chain connects TRBV4-1 to TRBJ2-7; 9 bases align to TRBD2. The CDR3 totals 15 residues. V shed 2 bases and J 5 bases; nucleotides not matched to a gene: 7. CDR1 and CDR2 (germline): MGHRA, YSYEKL. The CDR3 nucleotides read TGCGCCAGCAGCCAACCCTATAGCGGGAGAAACGAGCAGTACTTC. This gives the protein CASSQPYSGRNEQYF.

This clonotype was observed many times. This chain uses TRBV5-1 with TRBJ2-7; TRBD1 agrees at 12 bases. The CDR3 spans 17 residues. CDR1 and CDR2 from the germline V gene are SGHRS and YFSETQ. J gave up 2 bases and V 3 bases, and 9 bases lay outside the gene matches. CDR3 sequence (DNA): TGCGCCAGCAGCTCGGGGACAGGGGGCAATTTCCCCTACGAGCAGTACTTC. Translation: CASSSGTGGNFPYEQYF.

This clonotype was picked up many times. J is TRBJ1-1 and V is TRBV20-1; D unclear. CDR1 is DFQATT and CDR2 is SNEGSKA in the germline V gene (reference sequence). This CDR3 has 13 residues. V gave up 5 bases and J gave up 4 bases, with 14 bases separating them. As DNA, the CDR3 is TGCAGTGCTCCGGTCCCCCCCTCCACTGAAGCTTTCTTT. Translation: CSAPVPPSTEAFF.

This clonotype appeared many times. The V and J genes are TRBV9 and TRBJ1-2; weak D call: TRBD1 (5 bases). CDR3 length: 13 residues. CDR1 is SGDLS, CDR2 YYNGEE, per germline. V was clipped by 0 bases and J by 6 bases, with 9 bases between them. CDR3 in amino acids: CASSVAAGDGYTF. The CDR3 DNA is TGTGCCAGCAGCGTAGCTGCGGGGGATGGCTACACCTTC. Complete variable domain (other parts from reference TRBV9 and TRBJ1-2): DSGVTQTPKHLITATGQRVTLRCSPRSGDLSVYWYQQSLDQGLQFLIQYYNGEERAKGNILERFSAQQFPDLHSELNLSSLELGDSALYFCASSVAAGDGYTFGSGTRLTVV.

Ten or more counts support this clonotype. J is TRBJ1-1 and V is TRBV29-1, with 9 bases fitting TRBD1. V lost 0 bases and J lost 5; bases outside the gene matches: 1. This CDR3 comprises 13 residues. Germline V gene data show CDR1 as SQVTM and CDR2 as ANQGSEA. This CDR3 is CSVEEDRGTEAFF. In DNA form, the CDR3 reads TGCAGCGTTGAAGAGGACAGGGGTACTGAAGCTTTCTTT.